This T cell receptor (beta chain) was identified in a study of blood T cell repertoires in COVID-19 (TCRdb year 2020). Looking at the study overall: The collaborator samples originated in the United States, Italy and Spain and spanned the acute and convalescent phases of COVID-19. The prospective study material was composed of cDNA or gDNA derived from T cells, B-cell-depleted T cells, or PBMCs. The dataset comprised deeply sampled blood TCRbeta repertoires from subjects exposed to, actively infected with, or recovered from COVID-19. The repertoires were made available in a free public database intended to serve as a resource for research on the immune response to SARS-CoV-2. Samples were obtained from the ongoing ImmuneRACE study (first 160 participants) and from approximately 1,200 subjects provided by 6 global collaborators. Nearly every sample came with metadata listing a de-identified subject ID, COVID-19 status, age in years and sex. HLA class I and class II types, where available, came from metadata supplied by the sample provider rather than from assay-based typing. What the authors observed across the whole study: Clinical and demographic metadata were provided uncurated, with the amount varying by source and participant.

A distance of 15 bases separates the germline ends of V and J, which lose 5 bases and 11 bases respectively. The germline V gene supplies CDR1 MNHEY and CDR2 SVGAGI. The cysteine opens and the phenylalanine closes a CDR3 of 12 amino acids. CDR3 DNA only is kept here, 36 bases in frame from base 1. A second Seattle source provided samples from volunteer blood donors who had recovered from COVID-19. Whole blood was collected in K2EDTA tubes by collaborating institutions according to the institutions' own protocols. For TCRbeta analysis, collaborators shipped samples in one of three forms: frozen whole blood, isolated PBMCs, or DNA extracted from either of those sample types. The immunoSEQ Assay, a bias-controlled multiplex PCR, was used to amplify TCRbeta CDR3 regions from genomic DNA. The paper's data handling went like this. The number of nucleated cells in each sample was estimated by amplification of reference gene primers within the assay. To quantify the absolute abundance of each unique TCRbeta CDR3 rearrangement, sequence reads were collapsed and filtered. For each sample, productive Simpson clonality was calculated as the square root of Simpson's diversity index across productive rearrangements. TCRdb retrieved this table from immuneACCESS and kept in-frame rearrangements only. Not all clones are present; in checked studies, unresolved V genes account for under half, and no reason is known for the remainder. V, J and clone size are those of that table, while D and trimming were read from the DNA. The sample table holds roughly 190,000 clones, of which approximately 91% were seen once. The ten largest clones capture less than 7.5% of the sample.

To note about this clone: Which antigen it targets is not known. It has no much larger one-base neighbor in the sample; base qualities were not kept.

The origin of this receptor is a woman aged 40 to 50 who had recovered from COVID-19. Source material: peripheral blood. Recombination connected TRBV6-5 to TRBJ1-1; too little of a D gene remains to name it. The DNA reads as follows: TGTGCCAGCAGTCATACACAAGCGGTGGCTTTCTTT. Translated, this is CASSHTQAVAFF.